The 31 T cell receptor beta chains given below trace back to one sample, sequenced in a study of OX40 agonist ivuxolimab in advanced cancers. This table comes from immunoSEQ multiplex PCR, and its TCRdb copy is limited to in-frame clones, with some not included. The repertoire consists of about 48,000 clones, with roughly 84% occurring once and the leading ten covering more than 8.5%. The sample in question was CD4+ or CD8+ T cells sorted from blood, obtained in a trial of the OX40 agonist ivuxolimab. The receptor source for this set is an adult with an advanced solid tumor such as melanoma, head and neck, liver or kidney cancer.

The rearrangement uses TRBV10-1 and TRBJ2-1; 7 nucleotides match TRBD2. Germline V gene lookup returns CDR1 WNHNN and CDR2 SYGVQD (reference sequence). V trimming: 4 bases; J trimming: 7 bases; junction bases outside the gene matches: 7. This CDR3 has 14 residues. CDR3 nucleotides: TGCGCCAGCAGTGTGGGCGGGAGTCAAAATGAGCAGTTCTTC. This translates into CASSVGGSQNEQFF.

V is TRBV5-4 and J is TRBJ2-3; 9 positions agree with TRBD2. Germline lookup yields CDR1 SGHNT and CDR2 YYREEE (reference sequence). The CDR3 sequence is 16 residues long. V was pared by 2 bases and J by 0 bases, with 4 bases of the junction left unmatched. The CDR3 region is CASSFPSGASTDTQYF. Here the CDR3 DNA reads TGTGCCAGCAGCTTCCCTAGCGGGGCGAGCACAGATACGCAGTATTTT. The complete variable domain, with remaining parts taken from reference TRBV5-4 and TRBJ2-3, reads ETGVTQSPTHLIKTRGQQVTLRCSSQSGHNTVSWYQQALGQGPQFIFQYYREEENGRGNFPPRFSGLQFPNYSSELNVNALELDDSALYLCASSFPSGASTDTQYFGPGTRLTVL.

For the CDR3, the DNA is TGTGCCAGCAGCAACACGGAGGGTCCCCTCCTGGGGTATGGCTACACCTTC. Translated, it gives CASSNTEGPLLGYGYTF. The chain carries TRBV21-1 and TRBJ1-2. TRBV21-1 is a listed pseudogene. This CDR3 contains 17 residues.

This clone was detected only once. V is TRBV15 and J is TRBJ2-2; possible D gene TRBD2, 6 bases. Germline V gene sequence: CDR1 LNHNV, CDR2 YYDKDF (reference sequence). The CDR3 is made up of 16 amino acids. Trimming left V 1 base short and J 6 bases short, with 15 bases between. CDR3 residues: CATSRGGGKAAGELFF. DNA of the CDR3: TGTGCCACCAGCAGAGGGGGCGGGAAGGCGGCCGGGGAGCTGTTTTTT.

The chain recombines TRBV5-1 with TRBJ2-7; D gene uncertain. The CDR3 has 13 amino acids. V dropped 6 bases and J dropped 1 base, with 11 bases sitting between them. Looked up from germline, CDR1 is SGHRS and CDR2 is YFSETQ. The CDR3 DNA is TGCGCCAGCACCACGGCCCCGTCCTACGAGCAGTACTTC. Translation gives CASTTAPSYEQYF.

V usage is TRBV27 and J usage is TRBJ2-7; weak D call: TRBD1 (5 bases). The CDR3 is 16 amino acids. The germline V and J ends were trimmed by 3 bases and 2 bases, with 17 bases remaining between them. Looked up from germline, CDR1 is MNHEY and CDR2 is SMNVEV (reference sequence). The CDR3: CASSLVGETVTYEQYF. The CDR3 DNA reads TGTGCCAGCAGTTTGGTCGGAGAGACAGTTACCTACGAGCAGTACTTC.

This clone was recorded a few times. V usage is TRBV2 and J usage is TRBJ1-1; D is perhaps TRBD1 (5 bases). Looked up from germline, CDR1 is SNHLY and CDR2 is FYNNEI. V lost 6 bases and J lost 5, with 13 bases in between. CDR3 length equals 13 residues. In nucleotides, the CDR3 is TGTGCCAGCAGCAGGGATTCGGGAACTGAAGCTTTCTTT. The encoded protein is CASSRDSGTEAFF.

This chain connects TRBV30 to TRBJ1-1; D possibly corresponds to TRBD1 (5 bases). CDR1 and CDR2 (germline): GTSNPN, SVGIG (reference sequence). Trimming removed 0 bases from V and 4 bases from J, with 18 bases in between. The length of the CDR3 is 16 residues. The CDR3: CAWSVQRGSQVTEAFF. The DNA of the CDR3 is TGTGCCTGGAGTGTACAGCGGGGCAGTCAGGTCACTGAAGCTTTCTTT. The full variable domain, completed using reference TRBV30 and TRBJ1-1, is SQTIHQWPATLVQPVGSPLSLECTVEGTSNPNLYWYRQAAGRGLQLLFYSVGIGQISSEVPQNLSASRPQDRQFILSSKKLLLSDSGFYLCAWSVQRGSQVTEAFFGQGTRLTVV.

This clone has just a few counts. This sequence joins TRBV18 and TRBJ1-5; D unclear. The germline gives CDR1 KGHSH, CDR2 LQKENI. The CDR3 is 17 amino acids. Trimming removed 2 bases at V and 2 bases at J, with 16 bases between. For the CDR3, the DNA is TGTGCCAGCTCACCAAACTCGAGGCAGGTCGGCAATCAGCCCCAGCATTTT. This sequence encodes CASSPNSRQVGNQPQHF. The complete variable domain, with remaining parts taken from reference TRBV18 and TRBJ1-5, reads NAGVMQNPRHLVRRRGQEARLRCSPMKGHSHVYWYRQLPEEGLKFMVYLQKENIIDESGMPKERFSAEFPKEGPSILRIQQVVRGDSAAYFCASSPNSRQVGNQPQHFGDGTRLSIL.

This chain uses TRBV13 with TRBJ2-4; D is possibly TRBD2 (5 bases). CDR1 is PRHDT and CDR2 is FYEKMQ in the germline V gene (reference sequence). The CDR3 consists of 11 residues. V dropped 0 bases and J dropped 16 bases, with 10 bases sitting between them. The CDR3 nucleotides are TGTGCCAGCAGCTTAGGACAGAGACTATACTTC. Its translation: CASSLGQRLYF. Combining the CDR3 with reference TRBV13 and TRBJ2-4 gives the whole variable domain AAGVIQSPRHLIKEKRETATLKCYPIPRHDTVYWYQQGPGQDPQFLISFYEKMQSDKGSIPDRFSAQQFSDYHSELNMSSLELGDSALYFCASSLGQRLYFGAGTRLSVL.

The chain combines TRBV27 with TRBJ2-2; the D gene is possibly TRBD2 (7 bases). Germline CDR1 MNHEY, CDR2 SMNVEV (reference sequence). This CDR3 has 16 residues. V lost 1 base and J 5 bases, leaving 14 bases between the germline ends. The CDR3 DNA sequence: TGTGCCAGCAGTTTATTCCGGGGGGCAGGGACCGGGGAGCTGTTTTTT. This sequence encodes CASSLFRGAGTGELFF.

This chain links TRBV28 with TRBJ2-3, with D possibly being TRBD2 (5 bases). CDR3 size: 14 residues. The germline V gene has CDR1 MDHEN and CDR2 SYDVKM. The germline V and J ends were trimmed by 8 bases and 4 bases, with 16 bases remaining between them. CDR3: CASSPMRAADTQYF. For the CDR3, the DNA is TGTGCCAGCTCTCCGATGCGGGCGGCAGATACGCAGTATTTT.

The gene calls are TRBV27 and TRBJ2-5; D gene unclear. The CDR3 is made up of 13 amino acids. V was pared by 5 bases and J by 1 base, with 8 bases between. Per the germline V gene, CDR1 is MNHEY and CDR2 is SMNVEV (reference sequence). Written as DNA, the CDR3 is TGTGCCAGCAGTCAACGTTCCCAAGAGACCCAGTACTTC. Translation gives CASSQRSQETQYF.

The chain carries TRBV14 and TRBJ2-2, with D uncertain. Germline V gene sequence: CDR1 SGHDN, CDR2 FVKESK. This CDR3 spans 15 amino acids. V lost 3 bases to trimming and J lost 5 bases, with 13 bases between them. The CDR3 loop is CASSQASDGTGELFF. DNA of the CDR3: TGTGCCAGCAGCCAGGCCTCGGACGGGACCGGGGAGCTGTTTTTT.

This clone appeared a single time. DNA of the CDR3: TGTGCCAGCAGTGAAGGGTTCAGGGCTAACGAGCAGTACTTC. This translates into CASSEGFRANEQYF. The chain employs TRBV6-1 and TRBJ2-7; maybe TRBD1 (5 bases). The CDR3 spans 14 residues. V shed 1 base and J shed 5 bases, with 12 bases lying between them. Germline-derived CDR1 and CDR2 are MNHNS and SASEGT.

This clone was picked up a small number of times. The chain uses TRBV29-1 and TRBJ2-7; 11 bases line up with TRBD2. This CDR3 spans 14 amino acids. Germline loops: CDR1 SQVTM, CDR2 ANQGSEA. V lost 6 bases and J lost 2; bases outside the gene matches: 6. The CDR3: CSVTGLAGPYEQYF. For the CDR3, the DNA is TGCAGCGTGACTGGACTAGCGGGCCCCTACGAGCAGTACTTC.

The chain employs TRBV27 and TRBJ1-1; D unclear. V was trimmed by 5 bases and J by 0 bases, leaving 22 bases between them. CDR1 and CDR2 (germline): MNHEY, SMNVEV (reference sequence). There are 18 residues in the CDR3. The CDR3 nucleotides are TGTGCCAGCAGTACCGACTCCCGGGAAGCTCCTATGAACACTGAAGCTTTCTTT. This encodes CASSTDSREAPMNTEAFF.

The rearrangement links TRBV4-2 to TRBJ2-2; D not certain. The germline V gene encodes CDR1 LGHNA and CDR2 YNFKEQ. Between the trimmed V and J ends, which lost 0 bases and 9 bases, there was a span of 14 bases. The CDR3 length is 15 residues. The CDR3 reads CASSQEIQDVRELFF. The CDR3, as DNA: TGTGCCAGCAGCCAAGAGATTCAAGACGTCAGGGAGCTGTTTTTT.

This rearrangement joins TRBV5-1 to TRBJ2-1; 9 bases agree with TRBD2. This CDR3 contains 16 residues. CDR1 and CDR2 (germline): SGHRS, YFSETQ. V trimming: 0 bases; J trimming: 4 bases; junction bases outside the gene matches: 5. The CDR3 loop reads CASSLGGLAGYNEQFF. As DNA, the CDR3 is TGCGCCAGCAGCTTGGGCGGGCTAGCGGGATACAATGAGCAGTTCTTC.

The chain links TRBV19 to TRBJ2-1, with D tentatively TRBD1 or TRBD2 (5 bases each). The CDR3 spans 14 residues. Germline V CDR1 and CDR2: LNHDA, SQIVND (reference sequence). V was pared by 4 bases and J by 7 bases, with 14 bases between. CDR3 in amino acids: CASSTVGRYNEQFF. In DNA form, the CDR3 reads TGTGCCAGTAGTACGGTGGGACGGTATAATGAGCAGTTCTTC.

The chain uses TRBV6-1 and TRBJ2-7, with D unresolved. V gave up 2 bases and J gave up 1 base, with 6 bases separating them. The CDR3 has 13 residues. CDR1 is MNHNS, CDR2 SASEGT, per germline. CDR3 bases: TGTGCCAGCAGTGAATCCGATTCCTACGAGCAGTACTTC. Translated: CASSESDSYEQYF.

V usage is TRBV28 and J usage is TRBJ1-5; D remains unclear. The CDR3 loop spans 14 amino acids. Looked up from germline, CDR1 is MDHEN and CDR2 is SYDVKM. V was clipped by 5 bases and J by 6 bases, with 14 bases between them. Here the CDR3 reads CASSLPRLGQPQHF. The CDR3 DNA follows: TGTGCCAGCAGTCTCCCTCGGCTGGGTCAGCCCCAGCATTTT. The full variable domain, rest sourced from reference TRBV28 and TRBJ1-5, is DVKVTQSSRYLVKRTGEKVFLECVQDMDHENMFWYRQDPGLGLRLIYFSYDVKMKEKGDIPEGYSVSREKKERFSLILESASTNQTSMYLCASSLPRLGQPQHFGDGTRLSIL.

The chain combines TRBV18 with TRBJ1-1; 9 bases agree with TRBD1. Germline values: CDR1 KGHSH, CDR2 LQKENI. Trimming took 4 bases from V and 4 from J; bases not matched to a gene: 10. The CDR3 extends over 16 amino acids. The DNA of the CDR3 is TGTGCCAGCTCACTCTATACCCCGGGACAGGGCACTGAAGCTTTCTTT. Protein sequence: CASSLYTPGQGTEAFF.

V is TRBV7-2 and J is TRBJ2-7; 9 nucleotides line up with TRBD2. The CDR3 is 14 amino acids. Germline CDR1 and CDR2: SGHTA and FQGNSA. J lost 6 bases, V lost 4 bases, and 7 bases had no gene match. The CDR3 reads CASSSLGGRVEQYF. CDR3 bases: TGTGCCAGCAGCTCGCTGGGCGGGAGGGTCGAGCAGTACTTC.

The rearrangement joins TRBV5-1 to TRBJ2-5; D possibly corresponds to TRBD2 (5 bases). The CDR3 runs 15 residues. Trimming pared 0 bases from V and 5 bases from J, leaving 14 bases between. Germline V gene data show CDR1 as SGHRS and CDR2 as YFSETQ. As DNA, the CDR3 is TGCGCCAGCAGCTTGGTTGTGGGAGCTACCGAGACCCAGTACTTC. This gives the protein CASSLVVGATETQYF. The complete variable domain, with remaining parts taken from reference TRBV5-1 and TRBJ2-5, reads KAGVTQTPRYLIKTRGQQVTLSCSPISGHRSVSWYQQTPGQGLQFLFEYFSETQRNKGNFPGRFSGRQFSNSRSEMNVSTLELGDSALYLCASSLVVGATETQYFGPGTRLLVL.

J is TRBJ1-1 and V is TRBV6-1; TRBD1 aligns across 10 bases. Germline V gene lookup returns CDR1 MNHNS and CDR2 SASEGT. The trim removed 10 bases at V and 2 bases at J, leaving 4 bases unmatched. CDR3 length: 13 residues. CDR3 residues: CATRTGGNTEAFF. The CDR3 coding sequence is TGTGCCACCCGGACAGGGGGAAACACTGAAGCTTTCTTT.

The chain recombines TRBV28 with TRBJ1-4; 9 bases are shared with TRBD1. In germline, CDR1 is MDHEN, CDR2 SYDVKM. J gave up 8 bases and V 5 bases, and 9 bases lay outside the gene matches. The CDR3 contains 15 residues. CDR3 in amino acids: CASSPGTGFEEKLFF. The CDR3 region has the DNA TGTGCCAGCAGTCCCGGGACAGGGTTTGAAGAAAAACTGTTTTTT.

The chain recombines TRBV4-1 with TRBJ2-3, with 8 positions matching TRBD1. The V gene end was trimmed by 1 base and the J gene end by 0 bases; junction bases not matched to a gene: 15. The CDR3 runs to 20 residues. The germline V gene has CDR1 MGHRA and CDR2 YSYEKL. The CDR3 nucleotides read TGCGCCAGCAGCCAAGGTGTCGCAGGGGGCCCTGTAACTAGCACAGATACGCAGTATTTT. It codes for CASSQGVAGGPVTSTDTQYF.

V is TRBV29-1 and J is TRBJ2-4, with TRBD2 matching over 7 bases. The ends lost 2 bases at V and 7 bases at J; junction bases unmatched: 8. The CDR3 covers 14 residues. Germline V gives CDR1 SQVTM, CDR2 ANQGSEA. For the CDR3, the DNA is TGCAGCGTTGAAATGTACGGGGGAGGGAACATTCAGTACTTC. Its protein is CSVEMYGGGNIQYF.

The V call is TRBV6-1, the J call TRBJ2-1; D possibly corresponds to TRBD2 (7 bases). Germline V CDR1 and CDR2: MNHNS, SASEGT. The V end was cut by 1 base, the J end by 8 bases, with 15 bases between. The length of the CDR3 is 15 residues. CDR3 sequence reads: CASSEGTRGGHEQFF. The DNA of the CDR3 is TGTGCCAGCAGTGAAGGGACTAGGGGGGGCCATGAGCAGTTCTTC.

V usage is TRBV9 and J usage is TRBJ2-1; D possibly corresponds to TRBD2 (6 bases). Germline V lookup: CDR1 SGDLS, CDR2 YYNGEE. The CDR3 has 15 amino acids. The germline V and J ends were trimmed by 0 bases and 4 bases, with 11 bases remaining between them. The CDR3 loop reads CASSVAGAGYNEQFF. Written as DNA, the CDR3 is TGTGCCAGCAGCGTAGCGGGAGCAGGATACAATGAGCAGTTCTTC.